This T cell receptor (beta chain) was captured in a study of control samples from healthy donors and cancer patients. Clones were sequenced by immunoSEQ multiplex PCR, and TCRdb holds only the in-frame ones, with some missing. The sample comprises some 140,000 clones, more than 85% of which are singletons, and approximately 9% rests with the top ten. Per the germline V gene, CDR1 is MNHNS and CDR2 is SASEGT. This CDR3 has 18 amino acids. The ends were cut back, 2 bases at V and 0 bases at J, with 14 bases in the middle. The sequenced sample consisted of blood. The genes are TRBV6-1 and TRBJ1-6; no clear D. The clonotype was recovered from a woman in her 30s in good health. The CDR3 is CASSEIGQSSSYNSPLHF. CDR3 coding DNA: TGTGCCAGCAGTGAAATTGGGCAGTCAAGCTCCTATAATTCACCCCTCCACTTT.